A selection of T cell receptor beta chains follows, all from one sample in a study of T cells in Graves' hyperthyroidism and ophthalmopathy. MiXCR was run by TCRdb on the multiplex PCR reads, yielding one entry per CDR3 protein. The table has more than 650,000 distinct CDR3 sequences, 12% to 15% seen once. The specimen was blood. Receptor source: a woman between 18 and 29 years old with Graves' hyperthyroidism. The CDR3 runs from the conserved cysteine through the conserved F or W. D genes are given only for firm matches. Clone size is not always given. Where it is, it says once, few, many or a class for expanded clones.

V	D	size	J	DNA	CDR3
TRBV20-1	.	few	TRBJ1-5	TGCAGTGCTAGAGAACTGCTAGCTAGCAATCAGCCCCAGCATTTT	CSARELLASNQPQHF
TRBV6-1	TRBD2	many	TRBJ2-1	TGTGCCAGCAGTTACAGCGGGAGTGGTAATGAGCAGTTCTTC	CASSYSGSGNEQFF
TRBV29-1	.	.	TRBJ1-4	TGCAGCGTTCTCACCACAGACCCAAATGAAAAACTGTTTTTT	CSVLTTDPNEKLFF
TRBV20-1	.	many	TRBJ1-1	TGCAGTGCCGAATCCCGAACGGGCACTGAAGCTTTCTTT	CSAESRTGTEAFF
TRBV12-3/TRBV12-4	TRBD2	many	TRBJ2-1	TGTGCCAGCAGTTTAGAGGCACTAGCGGGAGTCTACAATGAGCAGTTCTTC	CASSLEALAGVYNEQFF
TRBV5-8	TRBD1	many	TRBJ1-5	TGTGCCAGCAGCTTGTCCGACAGGGGCAATCAGCCCCAGCATTTT	CASSLSDRGNQPQHF
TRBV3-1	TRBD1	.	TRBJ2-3	TGTGCCAGCAGCCTTCGACAGGGGGAGAAGCAGTATTTT	CASSLRQGEKQYF
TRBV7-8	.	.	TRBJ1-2	TGTGCCAGCAGCCAAAAGTCCGGACAGCTAAACTATGGCTACACCTTC	CASSQKSGQLNYGYTF
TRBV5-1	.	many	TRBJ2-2	TGCGCCAGCAGCTTTAGAGGCGAGGAAGGCACCGGGGAGCTGTTTTTT	CASSFRGEEGTGELFF
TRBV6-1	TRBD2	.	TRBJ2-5	TGTGCCAGCAGGTCCGGGACTAGCGGAACCCAGTACTTC	CASRSGTSGTQYF
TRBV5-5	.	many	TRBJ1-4	TGTGCCAGCAGCCCGGGTCTTGGGGCTGGGGAAAAACTGTTTTTT	CASSPGLGAGEKLFF
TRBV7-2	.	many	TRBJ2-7	TGTGCCAGCAGTCCGGGCCCCCACCACCTCGAGCAGTACTTC	CASSPGPHHLEQYF
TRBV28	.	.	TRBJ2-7	TGTGCCTGCAGTTTCCTCCGTGACCCCCCAGGGGAGCAGTACTTC	CACSFLRDPPGEQYF
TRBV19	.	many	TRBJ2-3	TGTGCCAGTAGTATAGAGACTCCAGGGGCGGATACGCAGTATTTT	CASSIETPGADTQYF
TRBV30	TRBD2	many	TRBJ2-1	TGTGCCTGGAGTGTACTTAGCGGGAGTAGCAATGAGCAGTTCTTC	CAWSVLSGSSNEQFF
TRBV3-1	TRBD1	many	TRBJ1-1	TGTGCCAGCAGCCAACGAGACAGGGGTGCGGACACTGAAGCTTTCTTT	CASSQRDRGADTEAFF
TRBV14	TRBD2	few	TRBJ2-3	TGTGCCAGCAGCCTTGGACTAGCGGGGACGAACACAGATACGCAGTATTTT	CASSLGLAGTNTDTQYF
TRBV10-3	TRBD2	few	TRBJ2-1	TGTGCCATCAGCCCGGGACTAGCGGGAGGAAGTGCAAATTACAATGAGCAGTTCTTC	CAISPGLAGGSANYNEQFF
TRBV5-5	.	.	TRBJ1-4	TGTGCCAGCAGCTTAGGCGAGTGGAATGAAAAACTGTTTTTT	CASSLGEWNEKLFF
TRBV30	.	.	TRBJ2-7	TGTGCCTGGAGTGTAAGACAGGAGAGCTCCTACGAGCAGTACTTC	CAWSVRQESSYEQYF
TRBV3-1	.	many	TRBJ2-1	TGTGCCAGCAGCCAAGACTTGGGGGTATTGAATGAGCAGTTCTTC	CASSQDLGVLNEQFF
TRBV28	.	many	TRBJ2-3	TGTGCCAGCAGTCTCCCCGGGACCCGGACGGCAGATACGCAGTATTTT	CASSLPGTRTADTQYF
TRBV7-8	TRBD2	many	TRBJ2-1	TGTGCCAGCAGCTCCGGGACTAGCGGGAGTGGCGAGCAGTTCTTC	CASSSGTSGSGEQFF
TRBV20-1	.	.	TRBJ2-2	TGCGGTGCTAGAGATGGTTGGCACTCCGGGGAGCTGTTTTTT	CGARDGWHSGELFF
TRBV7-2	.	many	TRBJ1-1	TGTGCCAGCAGCTTAGCCCTCGGGGGAAGGACTGAAGCTTTCTTT	CASSLALGGRTEAFF
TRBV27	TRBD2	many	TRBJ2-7	TGTGCCAGCAGCCCCCGGACTAGCGTTCAGGACGAGCAGTACTTC	CASSPRTSVQDEQYF
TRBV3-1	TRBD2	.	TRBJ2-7	TGTGCCAGCAGCCAACAAGCGGGAGCAGGAGACGAGCAGTACTTC	CASSQQAGAGDEQYF
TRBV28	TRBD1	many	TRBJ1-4	TGTGCCAGCAGTTCCCCGACAGGGCTAGCGGAAAAACTGTTTTTT	CASSSPTGLAEKLFF
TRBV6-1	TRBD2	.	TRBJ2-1	TGTGCCAGCAGTGAACTAGAGACTAGCAGGATTGAGCAGTTCTTC	CASSELETSRIEQFF
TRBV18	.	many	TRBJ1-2	TGTGCCAGCTCACGGGAAGGGGCAAACTATGGCTACACCTTC	CASSREGANYGYTF
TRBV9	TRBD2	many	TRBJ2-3	TGTGCCAGCAGCGTAGGGCGGGAGAGACGCACAGATACGCAGTATTTT	CASSVGRERRTDTQYF
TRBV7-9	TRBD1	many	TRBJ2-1	TGTGCCAGCAGCTCGACAGGGGGAATTTACAATGAGCAGTTCTTC	CASSSTGGIYNEQFF
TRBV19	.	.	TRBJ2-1	TGTGCCAGTAGTTCCCAGCTAGGGGCCGGGGTGGAGCAGTTCTTC	CASSSQLGAGVEQFF
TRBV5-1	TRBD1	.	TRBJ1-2	TGCGCCAGCAGCTTGGGGGACAGGACCGTTAAGTATGGCTACACCTTC	CASSLGDRTVKYGYTF
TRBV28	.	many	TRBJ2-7	TGTGCCAGCAAGGTTGAGGGCTACGAGCAGTACTTC	CASKVEGYEQYF
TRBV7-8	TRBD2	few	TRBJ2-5	TGTGCCAGCAGCCTGGATTATCCTAGCGGCGAGACGGAGACCCAGTACTTC	CASSLDYPSGETETQYF
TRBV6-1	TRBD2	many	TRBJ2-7	TGTGCCACACGTACCAGCGGGATGGGCTACGAGCAGTACTTC	CATRTSGMGYEQYF
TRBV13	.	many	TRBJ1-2	TGTGCCAGCAGCTTCGGCGGCGCCTATGGCTACACCTTC	CASSFGGAYGYTF
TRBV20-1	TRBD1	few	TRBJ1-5	TGCAGTGCTAGATCTACTGGGGGGACAGGACTTCATCCCCAGCATTTT	CSARSTGGTGLHPQHF
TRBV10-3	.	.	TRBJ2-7	TGTGCCATCAGTGAGGTGGGCACCACCCCCTACGAGCAGTACTTC	CAISEVGTTPYEQYF
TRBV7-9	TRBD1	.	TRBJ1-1	TGTGCCAGCACACAACACAGGGGGGCGAACACTGAAGCTTTCTTT	CASTQHRGANTEAFF
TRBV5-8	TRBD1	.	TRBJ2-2	TGTGCCAGCAGCGGGCCAGGGGGCGGGGAGCTGTTTTTT	CASSGPGGGELFF
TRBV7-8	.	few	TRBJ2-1	TGTGCCAGCAGCTTTATCGAGAATGAGCAGTTCTTC	CASSFIENEQFF
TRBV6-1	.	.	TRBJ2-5	TGTGCCAGCAGGCAGGGCAGGGGACAAGAGACCCAGTACTTC	CASRQGRGQETQYF
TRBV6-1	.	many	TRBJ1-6	TGTGCCAGCAGCGGACATCATCGAAATAATTCACCCCTCCACTTT	CASSGHHRNNSPLHF
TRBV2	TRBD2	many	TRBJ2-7	TGTGCCAGCAGGACTACTAGCGGAACTACCTACGAGCAGTACTTC	CASRTTSGTTYEQYF
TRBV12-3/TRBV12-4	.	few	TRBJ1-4	TGTGCCAGCAGTTCCCTCTCAGGAGAAAAACTGTTTTTT	CASSSLSGEKLFF
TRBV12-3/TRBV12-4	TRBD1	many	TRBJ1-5	TGTGCCAGCAGTACCTCGACAGGGGGTAAGAGCAATCAGCCCCAGCATTTT	CASSTSTGGKSNQPQHF
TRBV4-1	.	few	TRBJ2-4	TGCGCCAGCAGCCAAGGACAGCTACTAGCCAAAAACATTCAGTACTTC	CASSQGQLLAKNIQYF
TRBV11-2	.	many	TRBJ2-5	TGTGCCAGCAGCTTCGGGATAGAGACCCAGTACTTC	CASSFGIETQYF
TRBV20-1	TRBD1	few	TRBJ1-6	TGCAGTGCTAGAGACCTGGGACAGGGAATTACTTCACCCCTCCACTTT	CSARDLGQGITSPLHF
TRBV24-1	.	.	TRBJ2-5	TGTGCCACCAGGGGGGCCCAGGAGGCCCAGTACTTC	CATRGAQEAQYF
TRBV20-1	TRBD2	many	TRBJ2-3	TGCAGTGCTAAACGCGGGCCGGCGGGAGGGCTCGGTACGCAGTATTTT	CSAKRGPAGGLGTQYF